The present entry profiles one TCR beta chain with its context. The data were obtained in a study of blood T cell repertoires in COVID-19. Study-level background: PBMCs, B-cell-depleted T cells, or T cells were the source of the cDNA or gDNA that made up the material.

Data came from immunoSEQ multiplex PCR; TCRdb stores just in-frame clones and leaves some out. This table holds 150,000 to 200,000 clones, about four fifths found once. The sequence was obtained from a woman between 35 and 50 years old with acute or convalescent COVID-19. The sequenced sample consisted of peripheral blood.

As DNA, the CDR3 is TGTGCCGGAAGGGGACAGGGGTATGGCTACACCTTC. This translates into CAGRGQGYGYTF. The chain combines TRBV6-5 with TRBJ1-2, with 10 positions matching TRBD1. The ends lost 11 bases at V and 5 bases at J; junction bases unmatched: 5. Germline V gene sequence: CDR1 MNHEY, CDR2 SVGAGI. The CDR3 sequence is 12 residues long.